The 15 T cell receptor beta chains below come from one sample, sequenced in a study of blood T cell repertoires in COVID-19. Measured with immunoSEQ multiplex PCR; TCRdb has only the in-frame clones, and not every one. The table includes roughly 160,000 clones, more than 75% detected once. Sequenced: peripheral blood. Source of these receptors: a woman aged 65 to 85 with COVID-19, enrolled during active disease.

V usage is TRBV7-8 and J usage is TRBJ2-7; 7 bases agree with TRBD1. Germline lookup yields CDR1 SGHVS and CDR2 FQNEAQ. The CDR3 loop spans 14 amino acids. Unmatched junction bases numbered 8, after V lost 5 bases and J lost 4 bases. The CDR3 protein is CASSRPGTEYEQYF. In DNA form, the CDR3 reads TGTGCCAGCAGCCGACCCGGGACAGAATACGAGCAGTACTTC.

This chain uses TRBV5-6 with TRBJ2-2, with 8 bases that match TRBD2. CDR3 length equals 14 residues. V lost 9 bases, J lost 3 bases, and 7 bases stayed unmatched. CDR1 and CDR2 (germline): SGHDT, YYEEEE. CDR3 protein: CATQRGRDTGELFF. The CDR3 nucleotides are TGTGCCACCCAGCGGGGGAGGGACACCGGGGAGCTGTTTTTT.

This chain uses TRBV7-2 with TRBJ1-2; unclear D gene. V was shortened by 1 base and J by 7 bases, with 10 bases between the two germline ends. Germline loops: CDR1 SGHTA, CDR2 FQGNSA. There are 13 residues in the CDR3. CDR3 amino acids: CASSLVQNSGYTF. CDR3 sequence (DNA): TGTGCCAGCAGCTTAGTACAGAATAGTGGCTACACCTTC.

The V call is TRBV10-3, the J call TRBJ1-1; 9 nucleotides line up with TRBD1. The trim removed 7 bases at V and 6 bases at J, leaving 9 bases unmatched. Germline V CDR1 and CDR2: ENHRY, SYGVKD. The CDR3 is made up of 14 amino acids. In DNA form, the CDR3 reads TGTGCCATCAAAGTGACAGGGGGTAGGGCTGAAGCTTTCTTT. This codes for CAIKVTGGRAEAFF.

The chain is built from TRBV9 and TRBJ1-1; D gene ambiguous. Germline V CDR1 and CDR2: SGDLS, YYNGEE. The CDR3 contains 13 residues. The V gene lost 3 bases and the J gene lost 1 base, with 7 bases spanning the gap. The CDR3 loop is CASSGGENTEAFF. Here the CDR3 DNA reads TGTGCCAGCAGCGGGGGAGAGAACACTGAAGCTTTCTTT.

V is TRBV10-3 and J is TRBJ1-3, with TRBD1 as a possible D gene (5 bases). The germline V gene has CDR1 ENHRY and CDR2 SYGVKD. This CDR3 has 12 amino acids. V shed 10 bases and J shed 0 bases, with 7 bases lying between them. The DNA for the CDR3 is TGTGCCACCACAGGCTCTGGAAACACCATATATTTT. This codes for CATTGSGNTIYF.

The CDR3 spells CASSERGTGVTF. For the CDR3, the DNA is TGTGCCAGCAGTGAAAGGGGGACAGGGGTTACCTTC. V usage is TRBV6-1 and J usage is TRBJ1-2; TRBD1 matches at 10 bases. This CDR3 contains 12 residues. Germline V gene data show CDR1 as MNHNS and CDR2 as SASEGT. With 2 bases clipped from V and 14 bases from J, the junction kept 5 bases outside the gene matches.

This clone was counted once. J is TRBJ1-2 and V is TRBV5-1; 8 bases are a match to TRBD1. CDR1 and CDR2 from the germline V gene are SGHRS and YFSETQ. This CDR3 has 15 residues. Germline trimming cut 4 bases from V and 1 base from J; bases unmatched to any gene: 6. In nucleotides, the CDR3 is TGCGCCAGCAGCGCCCAGGGGGCGCTTAACTATGGCTACACCTTC. Translated: CASSAQGALNYGYTF.

The V gene is TRBV14, the J gene TRBJ2-1, with TRBD1 identical over 7 bases. V lost 4 bases to trimming and J lost 9 bases; unmatched junction nucleotides: 9. This CDR3 region has 14 residues. CDR1 is SGHDN and CDR2 is FVKESK in the germline V gene. CDR3 loop: CASSLRVRDSEQFF. CDR3 DNA sequence: TGTGCCAGCAGCCTCCGGGTCCGGGACAGTGAGCAGTTCTTC.

The rearrangement links TRBV3-1 (or the pseudogene TRBV3-2) to TRBJ1-2, with 12 bases that match TRBD1. Germline lookup yields CDR1 LGHDT and CDR2 YNNKEL (reference sequence). The trim removed 3 bases at V and 7 bases at J, leaving 3 bases unmatched. The CDR3 contains 14 residues. The CDR3 region has the DNA TGTGCCAGCAGCCAGGGACAGGGGGCCGGTGGCTACACCTTC. Translating it yields CASSQGQGAGGYTF.

The chain carries TRBV6-5 and TRBJ2-3, with TRBD1 matching over 8 bases. This CDR3 region has 13 residues. With V trimmed by 6 bases and J by 3 bases, 2 bases remained unmatched. Germline lookup yields CDR1 MNHEY and CDR2 SVGAGI. The CDR3 sequence: CASRDRVTDTQYF. DNA for the CDR3: TGTGCCAGCAGGGACAGGGTGACAGATACGCAGTATTTT.

The chain has TRBV3-1 (or the pseudogene TRBV3-2) and TRBJ2-7; D may be TRBD1 (6 bases). The CDR3 loop spans 12 amino acids. Germline-derived CDR1 and CDR2 are LGHDT and YNNKEL (reference sequence). The V end lost 2 bases, the J end lost 6 bases, and 8 bases lay between the germline ends. The CDR3 DNA is TGTGCCAGCAGCCAACGGACAGCCGAGCAGTACTTC. It specifies CASSQRTAEQYF.

A single count supports this clone. The rearrangement joins TRBV1 to TRBJ2-3; the table calls TRBD2, which could not be checked here. TRBV1 is designated a pseudogene. The CDR3 sequence is 16 residues long. CDR3 region: CTSSQDCGTHTDTQYF. The CDR3 DNA sequence: TGCACCAGCAGCCAAGATTGCGGTACCCACACAGATACGCAGTATTTT.

With regard to this clone: The junction differs from germline at one of its ends, possibly a read error. Other DNA sequences in this sample translate to the same CDR3. J is TRBJ2-3 and V is TRBV5-1; 8 nucleotides line up with TRBD2. The CDR3 is 16 residues long. Germline V gives CDR1 SGHRS, CDR2 YFSETQ. The CDR3 region has the DNA TGCGCTAGCAGCTTGGCGGCGGGGGGCGAACTCGATACGCAGTATTTT. Residues: CASSLAAGGELDTQYF. Complete variable domain (other parts from reference TRBV5-1 and TRBJ2-3): KAGVTQTPRYLIKTRGQQVTLSCSPISGHRSVSWYQQTPGQGLQFLFEYFSETQRNKGNFPGRFSGRQFSNSRSEMNVSTLELGDSALYLCASSLAAGGELDTQYFGPGTRLTVL.

This rearrangement joins TRBV25-1 to TRBJ2-2; D is unclear. The germline V gene encodes CDR1 MGHDK and CDR2 SYGVNS. V was clipped by 3 bases and J by 3 bases, with 11 bases between them. The CDR3 consists of 15 residues. The CDR3 sequence: CASSDAVADTGELFF. CDR3 bases: TGTGCCAGCAGTGACGCGGTGGCCGACACCGGGGAGCTGTTTTTT.